This T cell receptor beta chain stems from a study of shared clonotypes between healthy human individuals. Produced via immunoSEQ multiplex PCR; TCRdb's table is partial and in-frame only. The table lists around 1.6 million clones, 95% to 99% of them singletons. The source of this sequence is a man aged 30 to 45 in good health. Source material: naive CD4+ T cells sorted from blood. Regarding subset: CD45RA+ positively selected.

The CDR3 nucleotides are TGCGCCAGCAGTCCCTCCGGACAACCGAAGGGGCCCCAGCATTTT. This gives the protein CASSPSGQPKGPQHF. The rearrangement uses TRBV4-1 and TRBJ1-5, with D possibly matching TRBD1 (5 bases). The V and J ends lost 6 bases and 9 bases respectively, with 21 bases between them. Germline assignment: CDR1 MGHRA and CDR2 YSYEKL. The CDR3 is 15 residues long.